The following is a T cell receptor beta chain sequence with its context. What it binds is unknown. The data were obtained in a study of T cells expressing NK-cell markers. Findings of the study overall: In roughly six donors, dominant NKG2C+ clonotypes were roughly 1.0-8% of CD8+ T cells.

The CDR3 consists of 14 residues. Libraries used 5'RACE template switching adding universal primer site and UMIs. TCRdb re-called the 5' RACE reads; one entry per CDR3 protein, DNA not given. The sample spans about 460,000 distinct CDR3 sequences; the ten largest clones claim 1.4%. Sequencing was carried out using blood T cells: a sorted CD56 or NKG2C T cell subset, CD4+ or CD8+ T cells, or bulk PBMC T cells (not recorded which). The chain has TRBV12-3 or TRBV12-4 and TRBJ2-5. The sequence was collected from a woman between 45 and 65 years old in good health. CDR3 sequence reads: CASSFFISSETQYF.